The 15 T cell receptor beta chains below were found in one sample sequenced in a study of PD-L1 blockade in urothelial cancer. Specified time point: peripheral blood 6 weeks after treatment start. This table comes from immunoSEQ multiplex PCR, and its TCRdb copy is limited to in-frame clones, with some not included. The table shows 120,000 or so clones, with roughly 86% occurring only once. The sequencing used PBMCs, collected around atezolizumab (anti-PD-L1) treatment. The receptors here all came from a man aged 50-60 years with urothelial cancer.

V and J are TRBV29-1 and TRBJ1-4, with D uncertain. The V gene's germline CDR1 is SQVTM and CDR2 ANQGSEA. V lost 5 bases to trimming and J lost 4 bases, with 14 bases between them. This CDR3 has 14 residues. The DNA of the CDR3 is TGCAGCGTTAGACGGGATCCCAATAATGAAAAACTGTTTTTT. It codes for CSVRRDPNNEKLFF.

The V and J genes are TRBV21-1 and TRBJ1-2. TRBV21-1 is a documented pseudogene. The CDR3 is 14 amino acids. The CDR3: CASSQWGGVNGYTF. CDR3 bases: TGTGCCAGCAGTCAATGGGGGGGAGTAAATGGCTACACCTTC.

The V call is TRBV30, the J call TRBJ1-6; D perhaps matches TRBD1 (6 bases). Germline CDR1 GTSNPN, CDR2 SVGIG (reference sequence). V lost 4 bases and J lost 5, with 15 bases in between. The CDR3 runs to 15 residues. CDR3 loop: CAWKGGALNNSPLHF. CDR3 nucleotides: TGTGCCTGGAAGGGGGGGGCCCTCAATAATTCACCCCTCCACTTT.

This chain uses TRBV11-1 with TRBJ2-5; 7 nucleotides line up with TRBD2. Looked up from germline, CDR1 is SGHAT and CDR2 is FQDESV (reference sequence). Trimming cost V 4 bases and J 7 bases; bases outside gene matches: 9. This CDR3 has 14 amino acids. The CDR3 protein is CASSSGTKLLTQYF. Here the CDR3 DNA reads TGTGCCAGCAGCTCCGGGACTAAGCTTCTGACCCAGTACTTC.

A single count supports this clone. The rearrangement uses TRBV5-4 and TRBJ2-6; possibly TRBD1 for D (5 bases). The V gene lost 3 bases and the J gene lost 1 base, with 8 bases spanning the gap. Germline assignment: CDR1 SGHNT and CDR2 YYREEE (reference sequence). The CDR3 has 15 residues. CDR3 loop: CASSYQGSGANVLTF. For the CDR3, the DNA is TGTGCCAGCAGCTACCAGGGTTCTGGGGCCAACGTCCTGACTTTC.

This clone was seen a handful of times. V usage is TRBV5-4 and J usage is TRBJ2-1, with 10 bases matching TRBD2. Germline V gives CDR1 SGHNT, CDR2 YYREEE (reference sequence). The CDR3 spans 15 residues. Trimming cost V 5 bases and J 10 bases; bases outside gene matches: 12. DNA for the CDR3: TGTGCCAGCAGAAACGGACTAGCGGACTTTGCGGAGCAGTTCTTC. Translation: CASRNGLADFAEQFF.

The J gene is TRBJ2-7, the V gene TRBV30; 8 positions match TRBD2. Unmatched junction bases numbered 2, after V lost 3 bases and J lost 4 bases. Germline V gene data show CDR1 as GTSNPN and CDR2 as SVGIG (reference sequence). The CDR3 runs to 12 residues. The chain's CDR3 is CAWRSSGYEQYF. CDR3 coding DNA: TGTGCCTGGAGATCTAGCGGGTACGAGCAGTACTTC.

The CDR3 DNA reads as TGCGCCAGCAGCTTGGCCAGGGTGGGGACTGAAGCTTTCTTT. This codes for CASSLARVGTEAFF. V gene TRBV5-1 combines with J gene TRBJ1-1, with D tentatively TRBD1 (5 bases). V was cut by 0 bases and J by 5 bases, with 11 bases left in between. Germline-derived CDR1 and CDR2 are SGHRS and YFSETQ. The CDR3 runs 14 residues.

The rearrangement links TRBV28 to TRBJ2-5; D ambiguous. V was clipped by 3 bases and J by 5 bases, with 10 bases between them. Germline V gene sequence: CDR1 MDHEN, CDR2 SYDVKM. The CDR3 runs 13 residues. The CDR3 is CASSFEVDETQYF. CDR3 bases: TGTGCCAGCAGTTTTGAGGTTGATGAGACCCAGTACTTC.

This chain's CDR3 is CASSEYISRGNQPQHF. The CDR3 DNA sequence: TGTGCCAGCAGTGAATATATATCCCGAGGAAATCAGCCCCAGCATTTT. The rearrangement links TRBV2 to TRBJ1-5; D gene uncertain. The CDR3 runs 16 residues. V was shortened by 2 bases and J by 4 bases, with 15 bases between the two germline ends. CDR1 and CDR2 (germline): SNHLY, FYNNEI. The full variable domain, completed using reference TRBV2 and TRBJ1-5, is EPEVTQTPSHQVTQMGQEVILRCVPISNHLYFYWYRQILGQKVEFLVSFYNNEISEKSEIFDDQFSVERPDGSNFTLKIRSTKLEDSAMYFCASSEYISRGNQPQHFGDGTRLSIL.

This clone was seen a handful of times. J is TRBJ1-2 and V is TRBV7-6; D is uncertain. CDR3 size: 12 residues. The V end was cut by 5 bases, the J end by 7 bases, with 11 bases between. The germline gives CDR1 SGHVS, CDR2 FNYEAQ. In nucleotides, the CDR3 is TGTGCCAGCAGCGCCCGAGGGAGTGGCTACACCTTC. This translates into CASSARGSGYTF.

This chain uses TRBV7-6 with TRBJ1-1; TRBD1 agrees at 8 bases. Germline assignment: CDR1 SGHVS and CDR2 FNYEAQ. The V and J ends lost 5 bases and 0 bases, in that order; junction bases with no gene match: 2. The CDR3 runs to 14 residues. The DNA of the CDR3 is TGTGCCAGCAGCAGGACAGGGATGAACACTGAAGCTTTCTTT. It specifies CASSRTGMNTEAFF.

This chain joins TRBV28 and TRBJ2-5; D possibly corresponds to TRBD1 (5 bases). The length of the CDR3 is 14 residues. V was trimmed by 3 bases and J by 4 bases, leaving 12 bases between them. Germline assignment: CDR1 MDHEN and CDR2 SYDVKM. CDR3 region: CASSLRRVGETQYF. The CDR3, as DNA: TGTGCCAGCAGTTTGCGCAGGGTAGGAGAGACCCAGTACTTC.

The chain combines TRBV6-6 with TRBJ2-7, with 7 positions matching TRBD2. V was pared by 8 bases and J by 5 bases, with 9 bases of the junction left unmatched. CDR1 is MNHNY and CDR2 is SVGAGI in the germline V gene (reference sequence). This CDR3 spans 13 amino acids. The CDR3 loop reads CASHTSAGDEQYF. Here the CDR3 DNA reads TGTGCCAGCCATACTAGCGCCGGGGACGAGCAGTACTTC.

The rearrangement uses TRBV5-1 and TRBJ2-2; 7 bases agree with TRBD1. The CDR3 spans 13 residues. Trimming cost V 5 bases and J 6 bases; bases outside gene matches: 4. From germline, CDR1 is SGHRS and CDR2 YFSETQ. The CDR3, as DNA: TGCGCCAGCAGGGACGACAGGGCCGGGGAGCTGTTTTTT. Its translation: CASRDDRAGELFF.